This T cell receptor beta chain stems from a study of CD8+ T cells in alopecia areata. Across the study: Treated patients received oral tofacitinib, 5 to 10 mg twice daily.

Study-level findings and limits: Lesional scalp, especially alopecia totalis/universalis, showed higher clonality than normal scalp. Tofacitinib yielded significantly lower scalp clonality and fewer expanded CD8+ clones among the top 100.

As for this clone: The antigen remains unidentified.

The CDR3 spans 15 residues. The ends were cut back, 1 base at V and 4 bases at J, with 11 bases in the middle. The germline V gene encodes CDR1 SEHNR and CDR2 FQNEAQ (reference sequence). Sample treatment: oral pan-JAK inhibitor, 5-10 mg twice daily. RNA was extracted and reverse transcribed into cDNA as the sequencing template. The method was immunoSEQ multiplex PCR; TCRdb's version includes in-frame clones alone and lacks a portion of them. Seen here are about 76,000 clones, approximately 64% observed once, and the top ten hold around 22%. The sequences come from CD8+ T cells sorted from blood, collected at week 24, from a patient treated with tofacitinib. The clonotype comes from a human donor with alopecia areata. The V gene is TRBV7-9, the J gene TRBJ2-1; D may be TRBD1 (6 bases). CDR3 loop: CASSLGAGAYNEQFF. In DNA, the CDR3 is TGTGCCAGCAGCTTAGGGGCAGGGGCGTACAATGAGCAGTTCTTC.